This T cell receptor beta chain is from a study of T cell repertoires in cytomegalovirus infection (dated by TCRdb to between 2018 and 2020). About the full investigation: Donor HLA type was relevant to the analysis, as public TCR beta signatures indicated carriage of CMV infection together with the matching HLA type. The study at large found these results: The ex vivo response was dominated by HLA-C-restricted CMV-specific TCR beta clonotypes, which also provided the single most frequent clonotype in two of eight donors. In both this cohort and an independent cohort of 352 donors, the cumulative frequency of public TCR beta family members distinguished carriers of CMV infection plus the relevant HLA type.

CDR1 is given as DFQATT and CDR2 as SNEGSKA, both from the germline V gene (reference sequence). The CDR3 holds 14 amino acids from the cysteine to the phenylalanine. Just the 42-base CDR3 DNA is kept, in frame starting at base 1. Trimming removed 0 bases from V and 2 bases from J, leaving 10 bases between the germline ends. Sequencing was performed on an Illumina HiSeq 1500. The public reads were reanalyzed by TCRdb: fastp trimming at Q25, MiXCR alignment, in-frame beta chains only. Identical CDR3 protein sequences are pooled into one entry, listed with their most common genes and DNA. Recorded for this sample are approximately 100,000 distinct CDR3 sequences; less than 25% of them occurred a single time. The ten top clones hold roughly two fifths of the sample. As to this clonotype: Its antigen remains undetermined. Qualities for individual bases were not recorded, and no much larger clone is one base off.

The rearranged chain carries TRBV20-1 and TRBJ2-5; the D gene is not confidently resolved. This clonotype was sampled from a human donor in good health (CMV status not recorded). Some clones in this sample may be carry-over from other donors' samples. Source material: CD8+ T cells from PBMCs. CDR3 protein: CSARDLWGQETQYF. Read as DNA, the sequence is TGCAGTGCTAGAGATCTTTGGGGACAAGAGACCCAGTACTTC.